These 32 T cell receptor beta chains were sequenced from one sample in a study of blood T cell repertoires in COVID-19. Assay used: immunoSEQ multiplex PCR; TCRdb lists only in-frame clones, some missing. The sample carries hundreds of thousands of clones, around 91% recorded once. Sample: PBMCs or T cells enriched from blood (not recorded which). These TCRs come from a woman aged 40 to 55 who had recovered from COVID-19.

The V and J genes are TRBV5-4 and TRBJ2-2, with 7 bases fitting TRBD2. The CDR3 has 15 residues. V was clipped by 3 bases and J by 4 bases; unmatched bases: 6. Germline V gene data show CDR1 as SGHNT and CDR2 as YYREEE (reference sequence). CDR3 DNA: TGTGCCAGCAGCTCTCTGGGCGGGGGCACCGGGGAGCTGTTTTTT. It is translated as CASSSLGGGTGELFF.

The rearrangement uses TRBV11-3 and TRBJ2-7; 11 nucleotides align to TRBD2. The V and J ends lost 3 bases and 1 base, in that order; junction bases with no gene match: 5. The CDR3 has 16 residues. Germline CDR1 is SGHNT and CDR2 is YENEEA. Here the CDR3 reads CASSLELAGESYEQYF. CDR3 bases: TGTGCCAGCAGCTTGGAACTAGCGGGAGAATCCTACGAGCAGTACTTC.

V usage is TRBV29-1 and J usage is TRBJ2-3; perhaps TRBD2 as D (6 bases). The V and J ends lost 7 bases and 5 bases respectively, with 19 bases between them. Germline V gives CDR1 SQVTM, CDR2 ANQGSEA. The CDR3 has 14 amino acids. CDR3 DNA: TGCAGCGCTACGCGGAACCGACTAGGAGATACGCAGTATTTT. It codes for CSATRNRLGDTQYF.

The chain employs TRBV30 and TRBJ1-3, with D perhaps TRBD1 (6 bases). Germline assignment: CDR1 GTSNPN and CDR2 SVGIG (reference sequence). Trimming cost V 3 bases and J 0 bases, with 9 bases left between them. The CDR3 spans 14 residues. CDR3 DNA: TGTGCCTGGAGGCCACAGGGCTCTGGAAACACCATATATTTT. Residues: CAWRPQGSGNTIYF.

The CDR3 region is CASTLSRSTEAFF. The CDR3 nucleotides read TGTGCCAGCACCCTCTCCAGAAGCACTGAAGCTTTCTTT. The chain recombines TRBV28 with TRBJ1-1, with D unresolved. V gave up 7 bases and J gave up 4 bases, with 13 bases separating them. The CDR3 runs to 13 residues. The germline V gene encodes CDR1 MDHEN and CDR2 SYDVKM.

The chain carries TRBV20-1 and TRBJ1-4, with 7 bases fitting TRBD1. CDR3 length: 14 amino acids. V trimming: 3 bases; J trimming: 5 bases; junction bases outside the gene matches: 6. The germline CDR1 and CDR2 sequences are DFQATT and SNEGSKA (reference sequence). The CDR3 DNA reads as TGCAGTGCTAGTCCGGGACAGCTCAATGAAAAACTGTTTTTT. It encodes CSASPGQLNEKLFF.

This clone occurred once. The chain uses TRBV10-1 and TRBJ1-6; 9 bases line up with TRBD1. The CDR3 length is 15 residues. The germline CDR1 and CDR2 sequences are WNHNN and SYGVQD (reference sequence). Losses at the gene ends were 0 bases for V and 7 bases for J; bases not matched to a gene: 1. CDR3 coding DNA: TGCGCCAGCAGTGAGTCGGGGACAGGGAATTCACCCCTCCACTTT. Translated, it gives CASSESGTGNSPLHF.

The sample holds a few counts of this clone. Distinct nucleotide sequences in the sample also encode this CDR3. V is TRBV4-2 and J is TRBJ2-7; 7 bases align to TRBD2. CDR1 is LGHNA and CDR2 is YNFKEQ in the germline V gene. The CDR3 is made up of 15 amino acids. V lost 4 bases, J lost 0 bases, and 6 bases stayed unmatched. CDR3: CASSPPSGSSYEQYF. DNA of the CDR3: TGTGCCAGCAGCCCGCCTAGCGGTAGCTCCTACGAGCAGTACTTC.

This clone was found once. The chain uses TRBV7-9 and TRBJ2-5, with 11 bases identical to TRBD2. The CDR3 runs 16 residues. V trimming: 2 bases; J trimming: 4 bases; junction bases outside the gene matches: 6. Germline lookup yields CDR1 SEHNR and CDR2 FQNEAQ (reference sequence). The CDR3 DNA reads as TGTGCCAGCAGCTTACCCATAGCGGGGGGGCGAGAGACCCAGTACTTC. This translates into CASSLPIAGGRETQYF. The complete variable domain, with remaining parts taken from reference TRBV7-9 and TRBJ2-5, reads DTGVSQNPRHKITKRGQNVTFRCDPISEHNRLYWYRQTLGQGPEFLTYFQNEAQLEKSRLLSDRFSAERPKGSFSTLEIQRTEQGDSAMYLCASSLPIAGGRETQYFGPGTRLLVL.

The V gene is TRBV5-1, the J gene TRBJ2-7, with TRBD1 matching over 11 bases. Germline trimming cut 4 bases from V and 7 bases from J; bases unmatched to any gene: 7. Per the germline V gene, CDR1 is SGHRS and CDR2 is YFSETQ. This CDR3 region has 14 residues. The CDR3: CASSGQGALGEQYF. CDR3 bases: TGCGCCAGCAGCGGACAGGGGGCGCTTGGTGAGCAGTACTTC.

The chain links TRBV27 to TRBJ2-2; TRBD2 matches 7 bases. The V gene's germline CDR1 is MNHEY and CDR2 SMNVEV (reference sequence). The V gene end was trimmed by 3 bases and the J gene end by 6 bases; junction bases not matched to a gene: 7. The CDR3 loop spans 15 amino acids. This CDR3 is CASSFRQGGSGELFF. CDR3 coding DNA: TGTGCCAGCAGTTTTCGGCAGGGAGGGTCCGGGGAGCTGTTTTTT.

This sequence joins TRBV5-1 and TRBJ2-7, with 7 bases lining up with TRBD1. The trim removed 3 bases at V and 3 bases at J, leaving 9 bases unmatched. Germline V gene lookup returns CDR1 SGHRS and CDR2 YFSETQ. The CDR3 runs to 15 residues. CDR3 residues: CASSSPGQGVYEQYF. CDR3 nucleotides: TGCGCCAGCAGCTCGCCCGGGCAGGGGGTCTACGAGCAGTACTTC.

CDR3 DNA: TGCGCCAGCAGTCTACAGCGGGGGGCCTACAATGAGCAGTTCTTC. Protein: CASSLQRGAYNEQFF. The J gene is TRBJ2-1, the V gene TRBV4-1; 9 bases line up with TRBD2. The junction had 5 bases not matched to a gene; V was cut back by 6 bases and J by 2 bases. Germline loops: CDR1 MGHRA, CDR2 YSYEKL. The CDR3 consists of 15 residues.

This clone was recorded a few times. V and J are TRBV21-1 and TRBJ2-1; the DNA was not used to check the table's D call, TRBD1. TRBV21-1 is a recognized pseudogene. The length of the CDR3 is 15 residues. The CDR3 sequence: CASFRQGLGHDEQFF. The DNA of the CDR3 is TGTGCCAGCTTTAGACAGGGGTTGGGGCACGATGAGCAGTTCTTC.

V and J are TRBV24-1 and TRBJ1-1, with D perhaps matching TRBD1 (5 bases). CDR3 size: 15 residues. The ends were cut back, 3 bases at V and 1 base at J, with 11 bases in the middle. Germline lookup yields CDR1 KGHDR and CDR2 SFDVKD. CDR3 DNA sequence: TGTGCCACCAGTGATCCCCGGGGGGGGAACACTGAAGCTTTCTTT. Amino acids: CATSDPRGGNTEAFF.

On this clone: The same CDR3 can be traced to other DNA sequences in this sample. The chain couples TRBV7-3 to TRBJ1-1; D may be TRBD1 (5 bases). Trimming left V 2 bases short and J 1 base short, with 5 bases between. This CDR3 has 13 residues. Germline V gives CDR1 SGHTA, CDR2 FQGTGA. CDR3 sequence reads: CASSLQGNTEAFF. The CDR3 DNA sequence: TGTGCCAGCAGCTTACAGGGGAACACTGAAGCTTTCTTT.

CDR3 DNA: TGTGCCAGCAGCCCCCGGTTGGGACAGGGGTCCACTGAAGCTTTCTTT. This sequence encodes CASSPRLGQGSTEAFF. This rearrangement joins TRBV6-2 or TRBV6-3 to TRBJ1-1; 10 bases fit TRBD1. V shed 6 bases and J 4 bases; nucleotides not matched to a gene: 11. The germline gives CDR1 MNHEY, CDR2 SVGEGT. The CDR3 runs 16 residues.

The chain uses TRBV2 and TRBJ1-5; 8 positions match TRBD1. CDR1 SNHLY and CDR2 FYNNEI come from the germline V gene. This CDR3 comprises 16 residues. V was pared by 1 base and J by 4 bases, with 6 bases of the junction left unmatched. This CDR3 reads CASSEGQGTLNQPQHF. The CDR3 DNA reads as TGTGCCAGCAGTGAAGGACAGGGGACATTGAATCAGCCCCAGCATTTT.

The V and J genes are TRBV9 and TRBJ2-3, with D maybe TRBD1 (5 bases). This CDR3 has 13 residues. The germline V and J ends were trimmed by 7 bases and 1 base, with 10 bases remaining between them. Germline CDR1 and CDR2: SGDLS and YYNGEE. CDR3 amino acids: CASGQGGTDTQYF. CDR3 nucleotide sequence: TGTGCCAGCGGTCAAGGGGGCACAGATACGCAGTATTTT.

The rearrangement links TRBV5-1 to TRBJ2-7, with 7 positions matching TRBD2. The CDR3 consists of 14 residues. Losses at the gene ends were 4 bases for V and 0 bases for J; bases not matched to a gene: 4. Germline loops: CDR1 SGHRS, CDR2 YFSETQ. CDR3 sequence: CASSRLAGSYEQYF. Here the CDR3 DNA reads TGCGCCAGCAGCCGCTTAGCGGGCTCCTACGAGCAGTACTTC.

The chain uses TRBV29-1 and TRBJ1-2, with a tentative D call TRBD1 (5 bases). CDR3 size: 16 residues. Germline lookup yields CDR1 SQVTM and CDR2 ANQGSEA. The V end was cut by 0 bases, the J end by 5 bases, with 19 bases between. The DNA for the CDR3 is TGCAGCGTTGAAGATAATTCGGGGGAACGCTGGTATGGCTACACCTTC. This gives the protein CSVEDNSGERWYGYTF.

The chain couples TRBV11-3 to TRBJ2-1; TRBD1 might be the D (6 bases). Trimming took off 1 base at V and 0 bases at J, with 7 bases between the two ends. The CDR3 contains 15 residues. Germline CDR1 and CDR2: SGHNT and YENEEA. CDR3 loop: CASSLARGSYNEQFF. The CDR3 DNA reads as TGTGCCAGCAGCTTAGCCAGGGGCTCCTACAATGAGCAGTTCTTC.

This chain links TRBV7-2 with TRBJ1-2; maybe TRBD1 (5 bases). CDR1 and CDR2 from the germline V gene are SGHTA and FQGNSA. The V end was cut by 7 bases, the J end by 8 bases, with 20 bases between. The CDR3 is made up of 14 amino acids. The CDR3 spells CASTSAPGFAGYTF. The CDR3 region has the DNA TGTGCCAGCACCTCTGCCCCAGGGTTCGCGGGCTACACCTTC.

V usage is TRBV7-3 and J usage is TRBJ1-1; the D is unclear. The CDR3 extends over 14 amino acids. The germline CDR1 and CDR2 sequences are SGHTA and FQGTGA. Trimming left V 5 bases short and J 4 bases short, with 14 bases between. The chain's CDR3 is CASSLEGRSTEAFF. The DNA of the CDR3 is TGTGCCAGCAGCCTCGAGGGTAGGTCCACTGAAGCTTTCTTT.

The chain recombines TRBV25-1 with TRBJ1-4; tentatively, D is TRBD1 (6 bases). This CDR3 comprises 14 residues. Trimming cost V 4 bases and J 6 bases, with 12 bases left between them. Germline assignment: CDR1 MGHDK and CDR2 SYGVNS. The CDR3 coding sequence is TGTGCCAGCAGTGCACAGGGTAAGGATGAAAAACTGTTTTTT. It yields the protein CASSAQGKDEKLFF.

Only a few counts were recorded for this clone. J is TRBJ1-3 and V is TRBV29-1, with D perhaps matching TRBD1 (6 bases). The CDR3 sequence is 15 residues long. The ends were cut back, 6 bases at V and 0 bases at J, with 15 bases in the middle. Germline assignment: CDR1 SQVTM and CDR2 ANQGSEA. As DNA, the CDR3 is TGCAGCGTCCAAGATACAGGGAGCTCTGGAAACACCATATATTTT. This gives the protein CSVQDTGSSGNTIYF.

This chain uses TRBV7-9 with TRBJ2-3; the match to TRBD2 covers 7 bases. The CDR3 is made up of 18 amino acids. V shed 3 bases, J shed 3 bases, and the junction held 15 bases outside the gene matches. Germline V gene sequence: CDR1 SEHNR, CDR2 FQNEAQ (reference sequence). DNA for the CDR3: TGTGCCAGCAGCTTCACGCCCCGACTAGCAGGAGGGACAGATACGCAGTATTTT. Amino acids: CASSFTPRLAGGTDTQYF.

J is TRBJ2-5 and V is TRBV5-4; 7 positions match TRBD1. This CDR3 comprises 15 residues. Trimming took 1 base from V and 6 from J; bases not matched to a gene: 9. Germline loops: CDR1 SGHNT, CDR2 YYREEE (reference sequence). CDR3 DNA: TGTGCCAGCAGCTTGACCCAGGGGGTAGAACAGACCCAGTACTTC. Translated: CASSLTQGVEQTQYF.

The V and J genes are TRBV9 and TRBJ1-2; 8 bases align to TRBD1. Trimming removed 4 bases from V and 7 bases from J; junction bases left unmatched: 6. The CDR3 is 13 residues long. Germline CDR1 is SGDLS and CDR2 is YYNGEE. CDR3 region: CASSIDRGGGYTF. The CDR3 bases are TGTGCCAGCAGCATTGACAGGGGAGGTGGCTACACCTTC.

The chain uses TRBV2 and TRBJ1-1, with D perhaps matching TRBD1 (6 bases). Germline-derived CDR1 and CDR2 are SNHLY and FYNNEI. The CDR3 spans 14 residues. V was trimmed by 10 bases and J by 1 base, leaving 16 bases between them. CDR3 sequence (DNA): TGTGCCACCTCAGAACAGGGACGGAACACTGAAGCTTTCTTT. Translated, it gives CATSEQGRNTEAFF.

The gene calls are TRBV15 and TRBJ2-1; 7 nucleotides align to TRBD1. The V segment lost 5 bases and the J segment 1 base; nucleotides outside the gene matches: 11. The CDR3 runs 17 residues. Germline V CDR1 and CDR2: LNHNV, YYDKDF (reference sequence). CDR3: CATSAQPTGASYNEQFF. The CDR3 region has the DNA TGTGCCACCAGCGCCCAGCCCACAGGGGCGTCCTACAATGAGCAGTTCTTC.

The DNA for the CDR3 is TGTGCCAGCAGTTCGCTCGGACAGGGGGCGGCCGGGGAGCTGTTTTTT. Residues: CASSSLGQGAAGELFF. The rearrangement joins TRBV28 to TRBJ2-2, with TRBD1 matching over 11 bases. The J segment lost 6 bases and the V segment lost 4 bases, leaving 7 bases of the junction unmatched. From germline, CDR1 is MDHEN and CDR2 SYDVKM. The CDR3 has 16 amino acids.